The next 29 T cell receptor beta chains were all read from a single sample in a study of a mutant IDH1 vaccine in newly diagnosed glioma. The time point here: week 5, during vaccination. Topical imiquimod was applied with each vaccine dose, which held 300 ug of mutant IDH1 20-mer peptide. Assay: immunoSEQ multiplex PCR; the TCRdb copy retains only in-frame clones and omits some. The table has under 70,000 clones, about 86% seen once; the top ten hold 3% to 4%. These receptors have no identified antigens. The specimen was PBMCs, collected from a glioma patient whose treatment included an IDH1 peptide vaccine. The receptors shown here come from a man between 25 and 39 years old with glioma.

The V and J genes are TRBV2 and TRBJ1-6, with unresolved D. Germline loops: CDR1 SNHLY, CDR2 FYNNEI. The germline V and J ends were trimmed by 8 bases and 0 bases, with 11 bases remaining between them. The CDR3 sequence is 15 residues long. CDR3 DNA: TGTGCCAGCTGCCCGGGGAGCTCCTATAATTCACCCCTCCACTTT. This sequence encodes CASCPGSSYNSPLHF.

V usage is TRBV2 and J usage is TRBJ2-1; D is unresolved. V was cut by 5 bases and J by 9 bases, with 2 bases left in between. Germline V CDR1 and CDR2: SNHLY, FYNNEI. This CDR3 is 9 amino acids long. The CDR3 loop reads CASSTEQFF. CDR3 DNA sequence: TGTGCCAGCAGTACTGAGCAGTTCTTC. The entire variable domain, with the rest obtained from reference TRBV2 and TRBJ2-1, is as follows: EPEVTQTPSHQVTQMGQEVILRCVPISNHLYFYWYRQILGQKVEFLVSFYNNEISEKSEIFDDQFSVERPDGSNFTLKIRSTKLEDSAMYFCASSTEQFFGPGTRLTVL.

V and J are TRBV10-3 and TRBJ2-6; D is uncertain. V lost 4 bases and J 0 bases, leaving 7 bases between the germline ends. The CDR3 runs 15 residues. Germline V gene data show CDR1 as ENHRY and CDR2 as SYGVKD. The CDR3 reads CAISAKGSGANVLTF. Written as DNA, the CDR3 is TGTGCCATCAGTGCGAAAGGCTCTGGGGCCAACGTCCTGACTTTC.

This clone was recorded a few times. The rearrangement links TRBV2 to TRBJ1-2; 8 bases match TRBD1. With 6 bases clipped from V and 8 bases from J, the junction kept 8 bases outside the gene matches. Germline V gene sequence: CDR1 SNHLY, CDR2 FYNNEI. The length of the CDR3 is 13 residues. The CDR3 DNA is TGTGCCAGCAGACCTTCGACAGGGGCCGGCTACACCTTC. It codes for CASRPSTGAGYTF. Combining the CDR3 with reference TRBV2 and TRBJ1-2 gives the whole variable domain EPEVTQTPSHQVTQMGQEVILRCVPISNHLYFYWYRQILGQKVEFLVSFYNNEISEKSEIFDDQFSVERPDGSNFTLKIRSTKLEDSAMYFCASRPSTGAGYTFGSGTRLTVV.

The chain carries TRBV19 and TRBJ2-5; D possibly corresponds to TRBD1 (5 bases). In germline, CDR1 is LNHDA, CDR2 SQIVND (reference sequence). Trimming stripped 4 bases from V and 2 bases from J, with 17 bases between. The CDR3 sequence is 16 residues long. This chain's CDR3 is CASSRWGASSQETQYF. The DNA for the CDR3 is TGTGCCAGTAGTAGGTGGGGCGCCTCTTCTCAAGAGACCCAGTACTTC. Together with reference TRBV19 and TRBJ2-5, the CDR3 gives the full variable domain: DGGITQSPKYLFRKEGQNVTLSCEQNLNHDAMYWYRQDPGQGLRLIYYSQIVNDFQKGDIAEGYSVSREKKESFPLTVTSAQKNPTAFYLCASSRWGASSQETQYFGPGTRLLVL.

The chain uses TRBV27 and TRBJ1-2, with D tentatively TRBD1 (5 bases). CDR1 MNHEY and CDR2 SMNVEV come from the germline V gene (reference sequence). The V end lost 5 bases, the J end lost 4 bases, and 17 bases lay between the germline ends. The CDR3 runs 15 residues. CDR3: CASSGDQGGIYGYTF. CDR3 sequence (DNA): TGTGCCAGCAGTGGGGACCAGGGTGGTATCTATGGCTACACCTTC.

The chain employs TRBV6-4 and TRBJ2-3; D unclear. This CDR3 comprises 13 residues. The ends were cut back, 3 bases at V and 2 bases at J, with 6 bases in the middle. CDR1 and CDR2 from the germline V gene are MRHNA and SNTAGT. The CDR3 DNA sequence: TGTGCCAGCAGTGAGCTAGACACAGATACGCAGTATTTT. Translated: CASSELDTDTQYF.

The chain joins TRBV28 to TRBJ2-1, with 14 bases lining up with TRBD2. This CDR3 contains 15 residues. V shed 3 bases and J 6 bases; nucleotides not matched to a gene: 1. Germline CDR1 MDHEN, CDR2 SYDVKM. The CDR3: CASSLGTSGGNEQFF. For the CDR3, the DNA is TGTGCCAGCAGTTTGGGGACTAGCGGGGGCAATGAGCAGTTCTTC.

This chain uses TRBV25-1 with TRBJ1-2, with TRBD1 identical over 8 bases. The V gene's germline CDR1 is MGHDK and CDR2 SYGVNS. The CDR3 has 15 residues. Trimming took 1 base from V and 7 from J; bases not matched to a gene: 8. The CDR3 here is CASSEWYRGIGGYTF. The CDR3 coding sequence is TGTGCCAGCAGTGAATGGTACAGGGGGATAGGTGGCTACACCTTC.

This chain uses TRBV5-1 with TRBJ1-2; tentative D call: TRBD1 (5 bases). Deletions cut 0 bases from V and 5 bases from J, with 20 bases between. Germline assignment: CDR1 SGHRS and CDR2 YFSETQ. The CDR3 loop spans 17 amino acids. In nucleotides, the CDR3 is TGCGCCAGCAGCTTGGTCTCGGGGATTGGGGGGAGTTATGGCTACACCTTC. Its protein product is CASSLVSGIGGSYGYTF.

The chain combines TRBV27 with TRBJ2-1; D is possibly TRBD1 (6 bases). The germline gives CDR1 MNHEY, CDR2 SMNVEV (reference sequence). Trimming shortened V by 4 bases and J by 12 bases, and 19 bases separated the two germline ends. The CDR3 length is 14 residues. The CDR3 is CASSWGSRGLVQFF. The DNA of the CDR3 is TGTGCCAGCAGTTGGGGCTCCAGGGGTCTGGTGCAGTTCTTC.

The chain joins TRBV6-5 to TRBJ2-5; possible D gene TRBD2, 6 bases. Per germline, CDR1 MNHEY and CDR2 SVGAGI. V was trimmed by 4 bases and J by 4 bases, leaving 16 bases between them. The CDR3 covers 15 residues. Here the CDR3 DNA reads TGTGCCAGCAGTTCTCTCCTGGGGCGGGGAGAGACCCAGTACTTC. It translates to CASSSLLGRGETQYF.

The V gene is TRBV28, the J gene TRBJ2-3; D is unresolved. Trimming stripped 2 bases from V and 2 bases from J, with 8 bases between. This CDR3 comprises 14 residues. In germline, CDR1 is MDHEN, CDR2 SYDVKM. The CDR3 DNA is TGTGCCAGCAGTTTAATAGGTTACACAGATACGCAGTATTTT. This encodes CASSLIGYTDTQYF.

The chain links TRBV4-2 to TRBJ2-2, with D possibly TRBD1 on 7 matching bases. The germline V and J ends were trimmed by 0 bases and 4 bases, with 15 bases remaining between them. CDR3 length: 17 amino acids. The germline V gene encodes CDR1 LGHNA and CDR2 YNFKEQ. The CDR3 DNA reads TGTGCCAGCAGCCAAGAAGTGGCAGGGGGGCGCACCGGGGAGCTGTTTTTT. It encodes CASSQEVAGGRTGELFF.

The chain links TRBV5-1 to TRBJ1-4; D possibly corresponds to TRBD1 (6 bases). The V end was cut by 0 bases, the J end by 8 bases, with 14 bases between. This CDR3 spans 15 amino acids. Germline V CDR1 and CDR2: SGHRS, YFSETQ. CDR3 residues: CASSLAWGQGEKLFF. The CDR3, as DNA: TGCGCCAGCAGCTTGGCCTGGGGGCAGGGAGAAAAACTGTTTTTT.

V usage is TRBV9 and J usage is TRBJ2-5; either TRBD1 or TRBD2 may fit D (6 bases each). The germline V gene encodes CDR1 SGDLS and CDR2 YYNGEE. Trimming took 4 bases from V and 10 from J, leaving 23 bases between them. The CDR3 runs to 15 residues. For the CDR3, the DNA is TGTGCCAGCAGCCCGGAGGGGGGCCCCTATATGATCCAGTACTTC. Its translation: CASSPEGGPYMIQYF.

The J gene is TRBJ1-1, the V gene TRBV19; no reliable D call. The CDR3 sequence is 11 residues long. With 6 bases removed from V and 3 bases from J, the gap between germline ends came to 5 bases. The germline CDR1 and CDR2 sequences are LNHDA and SQIVND (reference sequence). The CDR3 DNA reads as TGTGCCAGTAGGCGGGACACTGAAGCTTTCTTT. Translated: CASRRDTEAFF.

The chain links TRBV27 to TRBJ1-6; TRBD1 agrees at 7 bases. Looked up from germline, CDR1 is MNHEY and CDR2 is SMNVEV (reference sequence). This CDR3 region has 14 residues. J gave up 7 bases and V 6 bases, and 6 bases lay outside the gene matches. The CDR3 sequence: CASSLQGGNSPLHF. CDR3 DNA: TGTGCCAGCAGCCTGCAGGGGGGGAATTCACCCCTCCACTTT.

The V call is TRBV5-1, the J call TRBJ1-3; D is uncertain. The germline V gene has CDR1 SGHRS and CDR2 YFSETQ. The CDR3 has 15 amino acids. Between the trimmed V and J ends, which lost 1 base and 0 bases, there was a span of 8 bases. The CDR3 loop reads CASSLRPDSGNTIYF. CDR3 bases: TGCGCCAGCAGCTTGAGGCCGGACTCTGGAAACACCATATATTTT. Complete variable domain (other parts from reference TRBV5-1 and TRBJ1-3): KAGVTQTPRYLIKTRGQQVTLSCSPISGHRSVSWYQQTPGQGLQFLFEYFSETQRNKGNFPGRFSGRQFSNSRSEMNVSTLELGDSALYLCASSLRPDSGNTIYFGEGSWLTVV.

This clone was recorded a few times. V usage is TRBV13 and J usage is TRBJ1-1, with no clear D. Trimming stripped 4 bases from V and 2 bases from J, with 5 bases between. Germline assignment: CDR1 PRHDT and CDR2 FYEKMQ (reference sequence). The CDR3 contains 12 residues. The CDR3 loop is CASSSSNTEAFF. CDR3 DNA: TGTGCCAGCAGCTCTAGTAACACTGAAGCTTTCTTT.

The chain is built from TRBV18 and TRBJ1-5; TRBD1 agrees at 9 bases. With 2 bases clipped from V and 5 bases from J, the junction kept 4 bases outside the gene matches. There are 15 residues in the CDR3. Germline V lookup: CDR1 KGHSH, CDR2 LQKENI. CDR3 region: CASSPTGGGDQPQHF. The CDR3 nucleotides are TGTGCCAGCTCACCAACAGGGGGCGGAGATCAGCCCCAGCATTTT. The full variable domain, completed using reference TRBV18 and TRBJ1-5, is NAGVMQNPRHLVRRRGQEARLRCSPMKGHSHVYWYRQLPEEGLKFMVYLQKENIIDESGMPKERFSAEFPKEGPSILRIQQVVRGDSAAYFCASSPTGGGDQPQHFGDGTRLSIL.

The V gene is TRBV7-9, the J gene TRBJ2-3; D is possibly TRBD1 or TRBD2 (5 bases each). Trimming took 4 bases from V and 2 from J, leaving 19 bases between them. The CDR3 covers 17 residues. The V gene's germline CDR1 is SEHNR and CDR2 FQNEAQ (reference sequence). As DNA, the CDR3 is TGTGCCAGCAGCTACTATGCCTCGGGGCCGCACACAGATACGCAGTATTTT. Translating gives CASSYYASGPHTDTQYF.

The chain couples TRBV6-5 to TRBJ2-7; perhaps TRBD2 as D (6 bases). The CDR3 spans 14 residues. From germline, CDR1 is MNHEY and CDR2 SVGAGI. Trimming took 8 bases from V and 0 from J, leaving 14 bases between them. In DNA, the CDR3 is TGTGCCAGCCGGGACGGAGGGAGCTCCTACGAGCAGTACTTC. Protein: CASRDGGSSYEQYF.

This sequence joins TRBV29-1 and TRBJ1-4; possibly TRBD1 for D (5 bases). This CDR3 has 15 residues. Germline assignment: CDR1 SQVTM and CDR2 ANQGSEA. V gave up 0 bases and J gave up 8 bases, with 16 bases separating them. This CDR3 reads CSVEEGRGSGEKLFF. Here the CDR3 DNA reads TGCAGCGTTGAAGAAGGTCGGGGGTCCGGAGAAAAACTGTTTTTT.

V is TRBV11-2 and J is TRBJ2-1; TRBD1 matches at 7 bases. The germline V gene encodes CDR1 SGHAT and CDR2 FQNNGV. The CDR3 loop spans 13 amino acids. J lost 5 bases, V lost 5 bases, and 3 bases had no gene match. The CDR3 sequence is CASSLGQNNEQFF. The CDR3 nucleotides are TGTGCCAGCAGCCTGGGACAGAACAATGAGCAGTTCTTC. Full variable domain (remainder filled in from reference TRBV11-2 and TRBJ2-1): EAGVAQSPRYKIIEKRQSVAFWCNPISGHATLYWYQQILGQGPKLLIQFQNNGVVDDSQLPKDRFSAERLKGVDSTLKIQPAKLEDSAVYLCASSLGQNNEQFFGPGTRLTVL.

J is TRBJ2-7 and V is TRBV10-3; the match to TRBD1 covers 9 bases. Germline V gene data show CDR1 as ENHRY and CDR2 as SYGVKD. The CDR3 runs 16 residues. The J segment lost 2 bases and the V segment lost 2 bases, leaving 7 bases of the junction unmatched. The CDR3 DNA reads as TGTGCCATCAGTGAGCCGGGGGACAGGGATCCCTACGAGCAGTACTTC. This translates into CAISEPGDRDPYEQYF.

The V gene is TRBV7-9, the J gene TRBJ1-2, with D tentatively TRBD1 (5 bases). The CDR3 is 15 residues long. The V gene lost 2 bases and the J gene lost 6 bases, with 16 bases spanning the gap. Per the germline V gene, CDR1 is SEHNR and CDR2 is FQNEAQ (reference sequence). The CDR3 loop reads CASSLKQAPLDGYTF. In DNA form, the CDR3 reads TGTGCCAGCAGCTTAAAACAGGCCCCTCTAGATGGCTACACCTTC.

The chain combines TRBV11-2 with TRBJ2-7; 7 bases map to TRBD1. V dropped 5 bases and J dropped 0; count of bases not matched to a gene: 7. The CDR3 is 15 residues long. Per germline, CDR1 SGHAT and CDR2 FQNNGV. The CDR3 loop is CASSRGAGGSYEQYF. DNA of the CDR3: TGTGCCAGCAGCCGAGGGGCAGGGGGCTCCTACGAGCAGTACTTC.

This chain links TRBV6-6 with TRBJ2-5, with 10 bases aligning to TRBD1. From germline, CDR1 is MNHNY and CDR2 SVGAGI (reference sequence). Unmatched junction bases numbered 5, after V lost 6 bases and J lost 1 base. The CDR3 spans 15 residues. This CDR3 is CASSDRDRGQETQYF. The CDR3 DNA reads as TGTGCCAGCAGCGACCGGGACAGGGGCCAAGAGACCCAGTACTTC.